This TCR beta chain was captured by sequencing in a study of response to subunit inactivated influenza vaccine. This clonotype was observed a few times. No antigen is known for it. TCRdb reprocessed the RT-PCR reads via MiXCR and lists one record per CDR3 protein. In the table there are some 500,000 distinct CDR3 sequences, 25% of which are singletons. Study-wide points: The study's authors posited that every seasonal influenza vaccination enlists few new T cells.

CDR1 is WNHNN, CDR2 SYGVQD, per germline (reference sequence). Trimming left V 2 bases short and J 4 bases short, with 18 bases between. The CDR3 has 18 amino acids. V gene TRBV10-1 combines with J gene TRBJ1-6, with no clear D. The receptor comes from a man in his forties or fifties who received an inactivated influenza vaccine. The source was CD4+ T cells sorted from PBMCs, collected 5 to 6 days after vaccination. This CDR3 reads CASSESQTSVLYNSPLHF. The CDR3 region has the DNA TGCGCCAGCAGTGAGAGTCAGACCTCTGTTCTATATAATTCACCCCTCCACTTT.